One and the same sample provided the 4 T cell receptor beta chains below, sequenced in a study of blood T cell repertoires in COVID-19. The protocol was immunoSEQ multiplex PCR, while the TCRdb copy is restricted to in-frame clones and leaves out a portion. The sample consists of 200,000 to 250,000 clones, 75% to 90% of them appearing once. Source material: PBMCs or T cells enriched from blood (not recorded which). These receptor sequences come from a woman between 18 and 30 years old in a cohort exposed to, infected with or recovered from COVID-19 (not recorded which).

This chain links TRBV7-9 with TRBJ2-7; D is possibly TRBD1 (5 bases). The ends were cut back, 1 base at V and 2 bases at J, with 12 bases in the middle. Germline lookup yields CDR1 SEHNR and CDR2 FQNEAQ (reference sequence). The CDR3 is 15 amino acids. The CDR3: CASSLVLAGTYEQYF. In DNA form, the CDR3 reads TGTGCCAGCAGCTTAGTTCTGGCAGGGACCTACGAGCAGTACTTC.

V gene TRBV7-8 combines with J gene TRBJ2-1; 12 bases fit TRBD2. Germline CDR1 SGHVS, CDR2 FQNEAQ. After removal of 0 bases from V and 6 bases from J, the junction contained 9 bases not matched to a gene. This CDR3 comprises 18 residues. In DNA form, the CDR3 reads TGTGCCAGCAGCTTAGCTCCCCCGGGACTAGCGGGCTTCAATGAGCAGTTCTTC. It encodes CASSLAPPGLAGFNEQFF.

V and J are TRBV5-4 and TRBJ2-3; 9 nucleotides line up with TRBD2. From germline, CDR1 is SGHNT and CDR2 YYREEE (reference sequence). The V and J ends lost 0 bases and 1 base, in that order; junction bases with no gene match: 3. The CDR3 contains 16 residues. CDR3 bases: TGTGCCAGCAGCTTGGCCGCGGGAGGGGGCACAGATACGCAGTATTTT. It specifies CASSLAAGGGTDTQYF.

The rearrangement uses TRBV5-4 and TRBJ2-5; 9 bases line up with TRBD1. The CDR3 covers 16 residues. CDR1 SGHNT and CDR2 YYREEE come from the germline V gene (reference sequence). V was clipped by 3 bases and J by 3 bases; unmatched bases: 9. The CDR3 sequence is CASSSPQGAFEETQYF. The CDR3 DNA is TGTGCCAGCAGCTCCCCACAGGGGGCGTTCGAAGAGACCCAGTACTTC.